The next 12 T cell receptor beta chains were all read from a single sample in a study of shared clonotypes between healthy human individuals. Using immunoSEQ multiplex PCR, the repertoire was profiled, and TCRdb retains in-frame clones only, with some absent. This sample has millions of clones, with roughly 93% found just once. Material: naive CD4+ T cells from PBMCs. Subset of the sample: CD45RA+ positively selected. These TCRs come from a man aged 18 to 29 in good health. Some clones in this sample may be carry-over from other donors' samples.

This chain joins TRBV4-1 and TRBJ1-4, with D possibly being TRBD1 (5 bases). Germline V gene sequence: CDR1 MGHRA, CDR2 YSYEKL. Trimming took 0 bases from V and 5 from J, leaving 13 bases between them. There are 16 residues in the CDR3. CDR3 nucleotides: TGCGCCAGCAGCCAAGAGGTTCGGGGGGTGAATGAAAAACTGTTTTTT. Its protein product is CASSQEVRGVNEKLFF.

About this clone itself: The same CDR3 also results from other DNA sequences found in this sample. J is TRBJ2-2 and V is TRBV28; D unresolved. In germline, CDR1 is MDHEN, CDR2 SYDVKM. The CDR3 extends over 14 amino acids. The V end was cut by 7 bases, the J end by 0 bases, with 9 bases between. CDR3 protein: CASTGRPNTGELFF. In DNA, the CDR3 is TGTGCCAGCACGGGCAGGCCGAACACCGGGGAGCTGTTTTTT.

This clone was seen a few times. V usage is TRBV9 and J usage is TRBJ1-1; D unclear. The CDR3 spans 13 residues. Trimming cost V 1 base and J 5 bases, with 9 bases left between them. Germline V gene data show CDR1 as SGDLS and CDR2 as YYNGEE. CDR3 DNA: TGTGCCAGCAGCGTAAGGGCCGATACTGAAGCTTTCTTT. Translated, it gives CASSVRADTEAFF.

The chain has TRBV10-3 and TRBJ2-3, with 7 bases aligning to TRBD2. CDR1 is ENHRY and CDR2 is SYGVKD in the germline V gene. The CDR3 extends over 20 amino acids. J lost 4 bases, V lost 3 bases, and 22 bases had no gene match. The DNA for the CDR3 is TGTGCCATCAGTGATCCAGGATCAGGCGGGAGAGGGCTGGTTCCAGATACGCAGTATTTT. This sequence encodes CAISDPGSGGRGLVPDTQYF.

Details on this clone: Other nucleotide sequences from this sample produce the same CDR3. This chain uses TRBV18 with TRBJ2-2; 12 nucleotides align to TRBD2. The CDR3 runs 16 residues. The germline V gene has CDR1 KGHSH and CDR2 LQKENI. Losses at the gene ends were 2 bases for V and 6 bases for J; bases not matched to a gene: 4. This CDR3 is CASSPRLAGVSGELFF. CDR3 sequence (DNA): TGTGCCAGCTCACCAAGACTAGCGGGAGTCTCCGGGGAGCTGTTTTTT.

The rearrangement uses TRBV5-1 and TRBJ2-2; TRBD2 agrees at 10 bases. The J segment lost 5 bases and the V segment lost 4 bases, leaving 8 bases of the junction unmatched. The CDR3 covers 16 residues. CDR1 is SGHRS and CDR2 is YFSETQ in the germline V gene. CDR3 residues: CASSLEGLASTGELFF. CDR3 DNA sequence: TGCGCCAGCAGCCTGGAGGGACTAGCGTCGACCGGGGAGCTGTTTTTT.

The chain is built from TRBV2 and TRBJ2-3; 7 nucleotides line up with TRBD2. Germline V CDR1 and CDR2: SNHLY, FYNNEI. CDR3 length: 14 residues. With 5 bases clipped from V and 0 bases from J, the junction kept 2 bases outside the gene matches. In DNA form, the CDR3 reads TGTGCCAGCAGTTTTAGCGGGAGCACAGATACGCAGTATTTT. This codes for CASSFSGSTDTQYF. The full variable domain, with the rest looked up from reference TRBV2 and TRBJ2-3, is EPEVTQTPSHQVTQMGQEVILRCVPISNHLYFYWYRQILGQKVEFLVSFYNNEISEKSEIFDDQFSVERPDGSNFTLKIRSTKLEDSAMYFCASSFSGSTDTQYFGPGTRLTVL.

The CDR3 nucleotides are TGTGCCATCAGGGGAAGGAGGGGGCAACACAATGAGCAGTTCTTC. Amino acids: CAIRGRRGQHNEQFF. This chain connects TRBV10-3 to TRBJ2-1; a possible D gene is TRBD1 (7 bases). The germline V gene has CDR1 ENHRY and CDR2 SYGVKD. The CDR3 length is 15 residues. The V end was cut by 6 bases, the J end by 5 bases, with 17 bases between.

The chain has TRBV5-8 and TRBJ1-5; 7 nucleotides agree with TRBD1. Germline assignment: CDR1 SGHTS and CDR2 YDEGEE. The V and J ends lost 4 bases and 7 bases, in that order; junction bases with no gene match: 5. The CDR3 covers 13 residues. CDR3 bases: TGTGCCAGCAGCCGGGGACAGAGACAGCCCCAGCATTTT. Translation gives CASSRGQRQPQHF.

The chain links TRBV30 to TRBJ2-5, with D maybe TRBD1 (5 bases). The better agreement between TRBJ2-7 and the DNA end casts doubt on the J call. The germline CDR1 and CDR2 sequences are GTSNPN and SVGIG (reference sequence). The CDR3 spans 13 residues. The CDR3 DNA is TGTGCCTGGAGTGGGGGCCCTGCATACGAGCAGTACTTC. Translated, it gives CAWSGGPAYEQYF.

As to this clone: Other DNA sequences of this sample code for an identical CDR3. V usage is TRBV2 and J usage is TRBJ2-3; D is ambiguous. Per germline, CDR1 SNHLY and CDR2 FYNNEI. V shed 6 bases and J shed 0 bases, with 4 bases lying between them. There are 12 residues in the CDR3. The CDR3 sequence is CASSGSTDTQYF. The CDR3 region has the DNA TGTGCCAGCAGCGGGAGCACAGATACGCAGTATTTT.

This chain connects TRBV9 to TRBJ2-7; 9 bases are a match to TRBD1. The length of the CDR3 is 15 residues. The trim removed 0 bases at V and 5 bases at J, leaving 6 bases unmatched. Germline V lookup: CDR1 SGDLS, CDR2 YYNGEE. This chain's CDR3 is CASSVDWDRVNEQYF. The CDR3 DNA sequence: TGTGCCAGCAGCGTAGATTGGGACAGGGTCAACGAGCAGTACTTC.